These T cell receptor beta chains were read from a single sample in a study of T cells in Graves' hyperthyroidism and ophthalmopathy. TCRdb reprocessed the multiplex PCR reads with MiXCR, giving one entry per CDR3 protein. The sample lists 500,000 or so distinct CDR3 sequences, over 15% occurring once. Sequenced: blood. The receptors derive from a woman younger than 35 with Graves' ophthalmopathy. CDR3s include the opening cysteine and the closing phenylalanine or tryptophan. D genes are given only for firm matches. The size field is filled for only some rows; it gives once, few, many or a size class.

14,TRBV20-1,many,-,TRBJ1-1,TGCAGTGCTAGTAGGCCCCCCGGGAACACTGAAGCTTTCTTT,CSASRPPGNTEAFF
14,TRBV27,few,-,TRBJ1-2,TGTGCCAGCAGTATCGGGGTTTCTAACTATGGCTACACCTTC,CASSIGVSNYGYTF
12,TRBV28,-,-,TRBJ2-1,TGTGCCAGCAGTTTTGTTTTCGGTGAGCAGTTCTTC,CASSFVFGEQFF
17,TRBV30,-,TRBD2,TRBJ2-3,TGTGCCTGGAGTGCCGCTTGGCGGGAGCATGGCACAGATACGCAGTATTTT,CAWSAAWREHGTDTQYF
14,TRBV4-3,-,-,TRBJ1-2,TGCGCCAGCAGCCAGCAAGGGACGAACTATGGCTACACCTTC,CASSQQGTNYGYTF
15,TRBV20-1,few,-,TRBJ2-5,TGCAGTGCTAGAGATGTAAGGGCGCCACAAGAGACCCAGTACTTC,CSARDVRAPQETQYF
15,TRBV2,many,-,TRBJ2-7,TGTGCCAGCAGGGAAGGACCACTGAGCTCCTACGAGCAGTACTTC,CASREGPLSSYEQYF
16,TRBV28,many,-,TRBJ2-7,TGTGCCAGCAGTCCGCCGCTCAGGCAGGGTAGAAACGAGCAGTACTTC,CASSPPLRQGRNEQYF
15,TRBV20-1,many,-,TRBJ2-7,TGCAGCCCTCGTAAAGACAGGAACTTTCCCTACGAGCAGTACTTC,CSPRKDRNFPYEQYF
16,TRBV27,many,-,TRBJ2-5,TGTGCCAGCAGTTCTCCAGGGGGAGGGTACCAAGAGACCCAGTACTTC,CASSSPGGGYQETQYF
15,TRBV11-2,-,-,TRBJ2-2,TGTGCCAGCAGTAAATCCGGGACAAGCACCGGGGAGCTGTTTTTT,CASSKSGTSTGELFF
14,TRBV5-1,many,-,TRBJ2-7,TGCGCCAGCAGCTTGGCCGGGATGTCCTACGAGCAGTACTTC,CASSLAGMSYEQYF
14,TRBV6-1,few,-,TRBJ1-5,TGTGCCAGCAGTGCCGGGACGGTTCACGGGCCCCAGCATTTT,CASSAGTVHGPQHF
15,TRBV19,-,-,TRBJ2-3,TGTGCCAGTAGCACCGGAGTTGTAGAGACAGATACGCAGTATTTT,CASSTGVVETDTQYF
14,TRBV5-6,-,-,TRBJ1-6,TGTGCCAGCAGCTTGAAGGTATATAATTCACCCCTCCACTTT,CASSLKVYNSPLHF
15,TRBV15,-,-,TRBJ2-7,TGTGCCACCAGCAGAGATATAGACGGAACATACGAGCAGTACTTC,CATSRDIDGTYEQYF
14,TRBV30,few,TRBD1,TRBJ1-4,TGTGCCTGGAGTAGGGACAGGGTTACTGAAAAACTGTTTTTT,CAWSRDRVTEKLFF